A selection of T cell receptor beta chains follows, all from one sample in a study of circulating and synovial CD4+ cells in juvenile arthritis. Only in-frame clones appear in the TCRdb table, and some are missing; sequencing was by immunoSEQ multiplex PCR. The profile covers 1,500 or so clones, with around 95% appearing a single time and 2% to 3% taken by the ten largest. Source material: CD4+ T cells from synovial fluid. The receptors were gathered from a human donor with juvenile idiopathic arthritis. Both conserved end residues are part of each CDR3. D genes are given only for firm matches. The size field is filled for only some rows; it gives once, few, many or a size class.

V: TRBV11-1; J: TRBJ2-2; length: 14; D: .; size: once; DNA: TGTGCCAGCAGCTTTGGCGGGAACACCGGGGAGCTGTTTTTT; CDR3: CASSFGGNTGELFF
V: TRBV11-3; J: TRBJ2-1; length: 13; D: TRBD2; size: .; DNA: TGTGCCAGCAGAGCTAGCGGGAGAAATGAGCAGTTCTTC; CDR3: CASRASGRNEQFF
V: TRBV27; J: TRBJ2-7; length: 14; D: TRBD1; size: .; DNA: TGTGCCAGCATATCAGGGGGTTTCCCCTACGAGCAGTACTTC; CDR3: CASISGGFPYEQYF
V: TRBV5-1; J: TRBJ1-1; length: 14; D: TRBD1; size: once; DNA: TGCGCCAGCAGCTTGGCCTTGACAGGGTCTGAAGCTTTCTTT; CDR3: CASSLALTGSEAFF
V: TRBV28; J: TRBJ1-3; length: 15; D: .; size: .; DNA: TGTGCCAGCAGTTTTCAGGGAGGCTCTGGAAACACCATATATTTT; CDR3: CASSFQGGSGNTIYF
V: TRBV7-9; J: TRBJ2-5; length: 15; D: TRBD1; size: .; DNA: TGTGCCAGCAGCTTAAAACAGGGGGCGAGGGAGACCCAGTACTTC; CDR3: CASSLKQGARETQYF
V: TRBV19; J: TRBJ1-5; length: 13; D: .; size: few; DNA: TGTGCCAGTGGGCCGCCAAGAAATCAGCCCCAGCATTTT; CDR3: CASGPPRNQPQHF
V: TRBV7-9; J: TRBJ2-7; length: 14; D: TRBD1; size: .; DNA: TGTGCCAGCAGCCACGGACAGGGTGTCTACGAGCAGTACTTC; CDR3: CASSHGQGVYEQYF
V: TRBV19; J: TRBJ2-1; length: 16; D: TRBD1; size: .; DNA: TGTGCCAGTAATAAAAACCGGGACAGGGGACGCAATGAGCAGTTCTTC; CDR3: CASNKNRDRGRNEQFF
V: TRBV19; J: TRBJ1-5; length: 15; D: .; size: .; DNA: TGTGCCAGTAGTCCAGGGCGTGCTAGCAATCAGCCCCAGCATTTT; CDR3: CASSPGRASNQPQHF
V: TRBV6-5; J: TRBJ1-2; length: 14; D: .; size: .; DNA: TGTGCCAGCAGTTACTCGCGAACAGCCTATGGCTACACCTTC; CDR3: CASSYSRTAYGYTF
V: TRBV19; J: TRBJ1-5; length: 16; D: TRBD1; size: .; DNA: TGTGCCAGTAGTGCCCGGGACAGACCTAGCAATCAGCCCCAGCATTTT; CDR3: CASSARDRPSNQPQHF
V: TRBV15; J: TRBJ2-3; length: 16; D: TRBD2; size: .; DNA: TGTGCCACCAGCCCCCACGGGGCGGGAGGGCCGAATACGCAGTATTTT; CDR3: CATSPHGAGGPNTQYF
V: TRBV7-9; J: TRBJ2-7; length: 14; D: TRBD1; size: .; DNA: TGTGCCAGCAGCCAGGGACAGGGGACCTACGAGCAGTACTTC; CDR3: CASSQGQGTYEQYF
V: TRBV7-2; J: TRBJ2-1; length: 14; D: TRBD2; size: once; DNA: TGTGCCAGCAGCGGGACTAGCGCCCACAATGAGCAGTTCTTC; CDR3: CASSGTSAHNEQFF
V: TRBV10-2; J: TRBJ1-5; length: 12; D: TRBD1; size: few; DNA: TGCGCCAGCGGACAGGGACCTCAGCCCCAGCATTTT; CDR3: CASGQGPQPQHF
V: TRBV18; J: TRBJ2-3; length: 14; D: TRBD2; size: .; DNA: TGTGCCAGCTCACGGACTAGCGGGACAGATACGCAGTATTTT; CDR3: CASSRTSGTDTQYF
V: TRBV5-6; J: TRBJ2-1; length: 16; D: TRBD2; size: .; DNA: TGTGCCAGCAGCTTTTTGCGGGAGGGGGGGCTCGGTGAGCAGTTCTTC; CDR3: CASSFLREGGLGEQFF
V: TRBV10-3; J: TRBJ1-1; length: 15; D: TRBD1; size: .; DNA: TGTGCCATCAGTTTGACAGGGGGGAAGGGCACTGAAGCTTTCTTT; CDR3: CAISLTGGKGTEAFF
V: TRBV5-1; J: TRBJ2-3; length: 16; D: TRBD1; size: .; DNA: TGCGCCAGCAGCTTGGGGCGGACAGGGGGCACAGATACGCAGTATTTT; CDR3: CASSLGRTGGTDTQYF
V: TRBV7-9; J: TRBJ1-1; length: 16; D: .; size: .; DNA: TGTGCCAGCAGCTTAGATTCGGTGGTGACAGCAGCTGAAGCTTTCTTT; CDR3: CASSLDSVVTAAEAFF
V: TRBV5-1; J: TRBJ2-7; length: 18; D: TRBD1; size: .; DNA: TGCGCCAGCAGCTTTCGGGGGCTTGGGACAGGGTTCTCCTACGAGCAGTACTTC; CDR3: CASSFRGLGTGFSYEQYF
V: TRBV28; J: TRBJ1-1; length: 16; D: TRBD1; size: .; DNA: TGTGCCAGCAGCCTCAGGGGACAGGGGAAAGTTGCTGAAGCTTTCTTT; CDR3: CASSLRGQGKVAEAFF
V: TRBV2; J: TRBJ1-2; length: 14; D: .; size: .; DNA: TGTGCCAGCCGGGGGGGGAGGGACCTCTATGGCTACACCTTC; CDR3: CASRGGRDLYGYTF
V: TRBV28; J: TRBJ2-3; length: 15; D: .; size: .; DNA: TGTGCCAGCAGATATAGCGGTCCTAGCACAGATACGCAGTATTTT; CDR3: CASRYSGPSTDTQYF
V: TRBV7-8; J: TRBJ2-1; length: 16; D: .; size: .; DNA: TGTGCCAGCAGCTTAGCGCCCAGCGCTGGGGCGAATGAGCAGTTCTTC; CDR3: CASSLAPSAGANEQFF
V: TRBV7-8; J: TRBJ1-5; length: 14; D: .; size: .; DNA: TGTGCCAGCAGCCCTGTGGGCGGCAATCAGCCCCAGCATTTT; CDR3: CASSPVGGNQPQHF
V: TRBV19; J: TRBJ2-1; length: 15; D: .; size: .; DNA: TGTGCCAGTAGGCAGACTAGGCCTGCCTACAATGAGCAGTTCTTC; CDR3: CASRQTRPAYNEQFF
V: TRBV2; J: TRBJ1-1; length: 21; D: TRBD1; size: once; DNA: TGTGCCAGCAGTGAAGCGCTTCTTTCTCTTAGAACAGGGGGCCGGAGCACTGAAGCTTTCTTT; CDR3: CASSEALLSLRTGGRSTEAFF